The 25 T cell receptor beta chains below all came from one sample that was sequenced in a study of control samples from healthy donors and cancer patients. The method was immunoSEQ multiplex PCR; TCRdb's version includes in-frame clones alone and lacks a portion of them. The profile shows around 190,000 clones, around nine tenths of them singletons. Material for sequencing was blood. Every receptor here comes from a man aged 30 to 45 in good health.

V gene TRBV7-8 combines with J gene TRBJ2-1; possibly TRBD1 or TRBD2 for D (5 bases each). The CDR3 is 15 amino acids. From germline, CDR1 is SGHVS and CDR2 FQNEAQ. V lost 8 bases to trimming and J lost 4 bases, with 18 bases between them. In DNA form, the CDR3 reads TGTGCCAGCTCCATTTGGGGGATTAATTACAATGAGCAGTTCTTC. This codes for CASSIWGINYNEQFF.

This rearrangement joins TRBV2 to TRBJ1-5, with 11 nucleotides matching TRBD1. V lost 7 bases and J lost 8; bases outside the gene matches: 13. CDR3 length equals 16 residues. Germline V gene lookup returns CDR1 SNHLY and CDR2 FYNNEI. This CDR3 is CASNKGDRGVWEPQHF. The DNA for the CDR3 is TGTGCCAGCAACAAAGGGGACAGGGGGGTTTGGGAGCCCCAGCATTTT.

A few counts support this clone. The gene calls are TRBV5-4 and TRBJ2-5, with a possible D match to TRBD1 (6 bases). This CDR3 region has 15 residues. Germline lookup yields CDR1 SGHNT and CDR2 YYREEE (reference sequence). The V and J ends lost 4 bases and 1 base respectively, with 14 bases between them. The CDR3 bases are TGTGCCAGCAGCACCGAGGACAGTACCCAAGAGACCCAGTACTTC. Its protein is CASSTEDSTQETQYF.

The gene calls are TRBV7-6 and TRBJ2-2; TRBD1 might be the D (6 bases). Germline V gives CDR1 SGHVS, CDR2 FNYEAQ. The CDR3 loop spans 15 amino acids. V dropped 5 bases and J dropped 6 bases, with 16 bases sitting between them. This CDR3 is CASSPRSGAPGELFF. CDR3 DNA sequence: TGTGCCAGCAGCCCCCGCTCAGGGGCCCCCGGGGAGCTGTTTTTT.

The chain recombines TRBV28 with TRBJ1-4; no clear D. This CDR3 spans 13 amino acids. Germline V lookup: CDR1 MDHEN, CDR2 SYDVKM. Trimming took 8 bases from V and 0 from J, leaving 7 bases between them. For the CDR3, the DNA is TGTGCCAGCCAGTATCCAACTAATGAAAAACTGTTTTTT. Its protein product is CASQYPTNEKLFF. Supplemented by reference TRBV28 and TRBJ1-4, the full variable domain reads DVKVTQSSRYLVKRTGEKVFLECVQDMDHENMFWYRQDPGLGLRLIYFSYDVKMKEKGDIPEGYSVSREKKERFSLILESASTNQTSMYLCASQYPTNEKLFFGSGTQLSVL.

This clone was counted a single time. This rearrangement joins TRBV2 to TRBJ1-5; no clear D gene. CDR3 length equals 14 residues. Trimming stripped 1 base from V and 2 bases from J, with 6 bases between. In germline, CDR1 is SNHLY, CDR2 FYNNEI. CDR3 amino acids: CASSEGGGNQPQHF. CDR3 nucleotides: TGTGCCAGCAGTGAAGGTGGGGGCAATCAGCCCCAGCATTTT.

The CDR3 reads CSVRVSSGNTIYF. The CDR3 bases are TGCAGCGTCAGGGTTAGCTCTGGAAACACCATATATTTT. This chain links TRBV29-1 with TRBJ1-3; possible D gene TRBD1, 5 bases. Trimming removed 6 bases at V and 0 bases at J, with 9 bases between. Germline V gene data show CDR1 as SQVTM and CDR2 as ANQGSEA. The CDR3 consists of 13 residues.

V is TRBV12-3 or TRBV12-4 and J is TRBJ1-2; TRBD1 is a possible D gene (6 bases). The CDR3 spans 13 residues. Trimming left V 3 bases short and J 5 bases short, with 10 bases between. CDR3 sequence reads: CASSFAGAYGYTF. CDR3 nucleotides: TGTGCCAGCAGTTTTGCAGGGGCATATGGCTACACCTTC.

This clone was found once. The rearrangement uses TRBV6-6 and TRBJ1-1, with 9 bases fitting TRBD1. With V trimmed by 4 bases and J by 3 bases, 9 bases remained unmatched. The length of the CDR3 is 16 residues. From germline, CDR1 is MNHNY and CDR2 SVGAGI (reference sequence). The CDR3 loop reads CASSFRTGVGYTEAFF. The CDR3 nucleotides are TGTGCCAGCAGTTTCCGGACAGGGGTAGGGTACACTGAAGCTTTCTTT.

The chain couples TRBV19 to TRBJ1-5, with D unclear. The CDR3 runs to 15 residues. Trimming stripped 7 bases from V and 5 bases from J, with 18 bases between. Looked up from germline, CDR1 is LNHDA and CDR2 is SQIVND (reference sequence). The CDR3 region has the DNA TGTGCCAGTAACCTCCACGCCCCGGGTGATCAGCCCCAGCATTTT. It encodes CASNLHAPGDQPQHF.

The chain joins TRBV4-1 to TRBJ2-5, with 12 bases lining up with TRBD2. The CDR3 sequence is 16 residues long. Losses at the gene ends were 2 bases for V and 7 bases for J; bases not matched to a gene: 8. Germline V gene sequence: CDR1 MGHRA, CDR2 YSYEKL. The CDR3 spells CASSQPTSGGEGTQYF. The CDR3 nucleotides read TGCGCCAGCAGCCAACCGACTAGCGGGGGAGAGGGGACCCAGTACTTC.

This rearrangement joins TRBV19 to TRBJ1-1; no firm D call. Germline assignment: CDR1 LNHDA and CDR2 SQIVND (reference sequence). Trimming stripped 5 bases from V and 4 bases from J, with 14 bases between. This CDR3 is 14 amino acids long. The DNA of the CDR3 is TGTGCCAGTAGTTCGGGGAGTGGGGTCACTGAAGCTTTCTTT. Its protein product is CASSSGSGVTEAFF.

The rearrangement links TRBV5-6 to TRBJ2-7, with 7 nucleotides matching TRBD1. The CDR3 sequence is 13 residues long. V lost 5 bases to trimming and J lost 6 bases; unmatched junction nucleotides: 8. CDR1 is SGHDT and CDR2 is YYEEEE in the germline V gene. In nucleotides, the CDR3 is TGTGCCAGCAGGAGGACAGGCGAAAGCGAGCAGTACTTC. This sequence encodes CASRRTGESEQYF.

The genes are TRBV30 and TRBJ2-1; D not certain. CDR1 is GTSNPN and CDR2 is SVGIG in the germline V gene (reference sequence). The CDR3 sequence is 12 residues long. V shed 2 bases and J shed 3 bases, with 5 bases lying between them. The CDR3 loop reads CAWSWRYNEQFF. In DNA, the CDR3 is TGTGCCTGGAGTTGGCGCTACAATGAGCAGTTCTTC.

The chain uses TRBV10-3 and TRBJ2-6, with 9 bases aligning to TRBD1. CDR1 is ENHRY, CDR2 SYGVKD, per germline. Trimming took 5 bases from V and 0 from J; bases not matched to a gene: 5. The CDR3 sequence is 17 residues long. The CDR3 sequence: CAISTTGGHSGANVLTF. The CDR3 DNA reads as TGTGCCATCAGTACGACAGGGGGTCACTCTGGGGCCAACGTCCTGACTTTC.

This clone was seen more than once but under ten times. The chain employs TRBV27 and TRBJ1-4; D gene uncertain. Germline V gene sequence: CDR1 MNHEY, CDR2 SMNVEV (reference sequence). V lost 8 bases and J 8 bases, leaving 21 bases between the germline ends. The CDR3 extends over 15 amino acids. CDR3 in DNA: TGTGCCAGCGGAACTAAAGTGGACCCGCAAGAAAAACTGTTTTTT. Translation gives CASGTKVDPQEKLFF.

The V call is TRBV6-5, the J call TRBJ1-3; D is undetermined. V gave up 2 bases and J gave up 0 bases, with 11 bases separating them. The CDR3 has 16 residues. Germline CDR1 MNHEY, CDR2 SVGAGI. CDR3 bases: TGTGCCAGCAGTTACCCGGTCCCGCACTCTGGAAACACCATATATTTT. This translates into CASSYPVPHSGNTIYF.

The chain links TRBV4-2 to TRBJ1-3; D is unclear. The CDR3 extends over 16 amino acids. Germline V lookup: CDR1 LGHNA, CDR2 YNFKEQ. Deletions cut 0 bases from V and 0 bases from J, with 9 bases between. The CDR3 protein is CASSQEGSHSGNTIYF. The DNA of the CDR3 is TGTGCCAGCAGCCAAGAAGGATCCCACTCTGGAAACACCATATATTTT.

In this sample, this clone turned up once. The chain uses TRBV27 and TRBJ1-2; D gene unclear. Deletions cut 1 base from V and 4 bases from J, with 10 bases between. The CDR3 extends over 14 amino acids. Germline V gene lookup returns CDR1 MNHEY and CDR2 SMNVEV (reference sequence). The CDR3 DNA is TGTGCCAGCAGTTTATACAGCGTGGGCTATGGCTACACCTTC. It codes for CASSLYSVGYGYTF.

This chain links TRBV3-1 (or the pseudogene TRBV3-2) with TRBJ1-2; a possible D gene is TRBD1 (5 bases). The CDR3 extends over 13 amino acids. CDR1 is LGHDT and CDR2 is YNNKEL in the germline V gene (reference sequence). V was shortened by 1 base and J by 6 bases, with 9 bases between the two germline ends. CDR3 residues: CASSQVARDGYTF. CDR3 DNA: TGTGCCAGCAGCCAAGTAGCCAGGGATGGCTACACCTTC.

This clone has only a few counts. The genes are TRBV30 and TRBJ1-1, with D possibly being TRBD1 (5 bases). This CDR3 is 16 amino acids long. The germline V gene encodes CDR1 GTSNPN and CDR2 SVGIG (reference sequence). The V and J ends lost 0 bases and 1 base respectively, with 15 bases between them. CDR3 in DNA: TGTGCCTGGAGTGTAGGTCCGACAGTAAAGAACACTGAAGCTTTCTTT. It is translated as CAWSVGPTVKNTEAFF.

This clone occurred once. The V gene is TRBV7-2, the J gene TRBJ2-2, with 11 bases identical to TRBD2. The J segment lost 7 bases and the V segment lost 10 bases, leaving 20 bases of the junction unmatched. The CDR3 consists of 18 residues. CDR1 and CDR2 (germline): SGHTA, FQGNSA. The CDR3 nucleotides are TGTGCCACCCTCCTGAGACCCGTAGCGGGGGGGTATAACGGGGAGCTGTTTTTT. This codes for CATLLRPVAGGYNGELFF.

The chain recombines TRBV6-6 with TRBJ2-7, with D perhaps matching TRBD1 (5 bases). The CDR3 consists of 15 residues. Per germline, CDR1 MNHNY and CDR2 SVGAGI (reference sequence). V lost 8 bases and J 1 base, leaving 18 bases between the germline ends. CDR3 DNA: TGTGCCAGCGACCCGCAGGGTCTGGGTTCCTACGAGCAGTACTTC. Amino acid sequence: CASDPQGLGSYEQYF.

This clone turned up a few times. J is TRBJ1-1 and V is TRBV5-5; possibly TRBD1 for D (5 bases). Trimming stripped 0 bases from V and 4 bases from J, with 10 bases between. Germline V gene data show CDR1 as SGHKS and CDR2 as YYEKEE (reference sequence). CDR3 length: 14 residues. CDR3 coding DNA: TGTGCCAGCAGCTTGGTGGGTGGGGGCACTGAAGCTTTCTTT. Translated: CASSLVGGGTEAFF.

The CDR3 DNA follows: TGTGCCAGCAGCGTAGAAGGGAAAACTTGGACAGACCGTTTTGAAGCTTTCTTT. Encoded protein: CASSVEGKTWTDRFEAFF. The chain is built from TRBV9 and TRBJ1-1; possibly TRBD1 for D (6 bases). The CDR3 consists of 18 residues. Germline CDR1 and CDR2: SGDLS and YYNGEE. Trimming pared 0 bases from V and 7 bases from J, leaving 25 bases between.